This T cell receptor (beta chain) is drawn from a study of T cell repertoires in cytomegalovirus infection. The overall study: Public TCR beta signatures provided an indication of both CMV infection and a matching HLA type. Whole-study findings and limits: Clonotypes of TCR beta that were HLA-C-restricted and CMV-specific dominated the ex vivo response. Carriers of CMV plus the relevant HLA were identified by cumulative public TCR beta family frequency.

The CDR3 is 16 amino acids. CDR1 and CDR2 (germline): MNHNY, SVGAGI (reference sequence). Trimming pared 8 bases from V and 2 bases from J, leaving 21 bases between. In its sample, this clonotype was seen many times. Its antigen is undetermined. TCRdb itself ran the reads through MiXCR, one entry per CDR3 protein. The table lists about 76,000 distinct CDR3 sequences, roughly 3.7% of them singletons, with approximately 4.3% in the top ten. The sample taken for sequencing was PBMCs. The J gene is TRBJ1-1, the V gene TRBV6-6; D gene ambiguous. The receptor was derived from a human donor in good health (CMV status not recorded). Some clones in this sample may be carry-over from other donors' samples. CDR3 bases: TGTGCCAGCGGGGTAGGGCGTAGACAACTTAACACTGAAGCTTTCTTT. Translating gives CASGVGRRQLNTEAFF.